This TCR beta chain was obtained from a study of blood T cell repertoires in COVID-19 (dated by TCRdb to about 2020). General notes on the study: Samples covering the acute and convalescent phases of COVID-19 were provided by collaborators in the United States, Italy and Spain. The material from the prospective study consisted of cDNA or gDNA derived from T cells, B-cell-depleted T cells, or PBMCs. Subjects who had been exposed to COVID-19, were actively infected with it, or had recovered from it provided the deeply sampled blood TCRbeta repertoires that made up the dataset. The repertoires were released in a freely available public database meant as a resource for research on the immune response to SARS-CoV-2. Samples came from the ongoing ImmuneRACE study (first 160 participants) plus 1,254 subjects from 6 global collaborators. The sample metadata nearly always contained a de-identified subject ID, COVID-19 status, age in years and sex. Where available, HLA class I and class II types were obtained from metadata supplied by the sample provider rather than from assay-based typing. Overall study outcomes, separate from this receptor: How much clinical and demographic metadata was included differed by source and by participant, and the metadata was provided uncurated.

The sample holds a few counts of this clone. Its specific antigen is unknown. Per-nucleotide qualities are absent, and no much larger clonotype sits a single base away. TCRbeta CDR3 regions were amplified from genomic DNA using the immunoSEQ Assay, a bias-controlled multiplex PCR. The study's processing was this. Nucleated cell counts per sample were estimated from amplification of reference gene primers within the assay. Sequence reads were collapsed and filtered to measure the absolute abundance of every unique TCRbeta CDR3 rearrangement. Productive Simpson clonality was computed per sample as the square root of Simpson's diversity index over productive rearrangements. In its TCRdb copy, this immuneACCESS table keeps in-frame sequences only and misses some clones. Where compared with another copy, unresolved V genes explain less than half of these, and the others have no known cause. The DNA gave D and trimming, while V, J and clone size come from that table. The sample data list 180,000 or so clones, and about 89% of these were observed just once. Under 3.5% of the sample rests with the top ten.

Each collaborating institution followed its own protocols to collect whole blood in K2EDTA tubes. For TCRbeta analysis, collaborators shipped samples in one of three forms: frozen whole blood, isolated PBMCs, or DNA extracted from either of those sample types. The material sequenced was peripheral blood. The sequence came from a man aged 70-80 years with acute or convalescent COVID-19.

The CDR3 in this case is CASSFSPPGNTIYF. The nucleotides are TGTGCCAGCAGTTTCAGTCCACCTGGAAACACCATATATTTT. This chain is built from TRBV28 and TRBJ1-3, with an unclear D gene assignment. The CDR3 measures 14 amino acids from cysteine to phenylalanine. Only the CDR3 DNA stays, 42 bases, in frame from base 1. The germline V gene supplies CDR1 MDHEN and CDR2 SYDVKM. Trimming removed 3 bases from V and 2 bases from J, leaving 8 bases between the germline ends.